The 21 T cell receptor beta chains below come from one sample, sequenced in a study of response to subunit inactivated influenza vaccine. TCRdb used MiXCR to reprocess the RT-PCR reads, holding one entry per CDR3 protein. The sample contains about 540,000 distinct CDR3 sequences, roughly 25% of which appear only once. These data are also associated with another study on T cells expressing NK-cell markers. That work adds: cDNA encoding TCR beta was synthesized via 5'RACE template switching incorporating UMIs.

The sequencing here drew on CD4+ T cells sorted from PBMCs, taken 12 days after vaccination. Receptors were obtained from a man in his forties or fifties who received an inactivated influenza vaccine.

This clonotype was detected many times. The J gene is TRBJ2-2, the V gene TRBV12-3 or TRBV12-4; the match to TRBD1 covers 8 bases. The ends lost 7 bases at V and 4 bases at J; junction bases unmatched: 5. CDR3 length: 14 amino acids. The CDR3 spells CASTPDRATGELFF. Here the CDR3 DNA reads TGTGCCAGCACCCCGGACAGGGCCACCGGGGAGCTGTTTTTT.

The V gene is TRBV20-1, the J gene TRBJ1-4; TRBD1 aligns across 9 bases. Germline V CDR1 and CDR2: DFQATT, SNEGSKA (reference sequence). The CDR3 is 15 amino acids. The J segment lost 5 bases and the V segment lost 3 bases, leaving 7 bases of the junction unmatched. As DNA, the CDR3 is TGCAGTGCTAGTGTAACAGGGGGCAGGAATGAAAAACTGTTTTTT. Translating it yields CSASVTGGRNEKLFF.

This clonotype appeared a few times. The chain employs TRBV11-2 and TRBJ2-4; 10 bases line up with TRBD1. This CDR3 contains 15 residues. J gave up 9 bases and V 1 base, and 6 bases lay outside the gene matches. CDR1 is SGHAT, CDR2 FQNNGV, per germline. CDR3 DNA sequence: TGTGCCAGCAGCTTAGTTGGGACAGGGGTGGGCATTCAGTACTTC. Translating it yields CASSLVGTGVGIQYF.

This clonotype was seen more than once but under ten times. The V gene is TRBV24-1, the J gene TRBJ2-1; 9 positions agree with TRBD1. Germline assignment: CDR1 KGHDR and CDR2 SFDVKD. This CDR3 region has 16 residues. Unmatched junction bases numbered 10, after V lost 3 bases and J lost 8 bases. The CDR3 loop reads CATSDPSRDRVHEQFF. The DNA of the CDR3 is TGTGCCACCAGTGATCCCTCCCGGGACAGGGTCCATGAGCAGTTCTTC.

V usage is TRBV5-4 and J usage is TRBJ2-5, with D perhaps given as TRBD1 or TRBD2 (5 bases each). The CDR3 is 15 residues long. Germline V lookup: CDR1 SGHNT, CDR2 YYREEE (reference sequence). V was cut by 4 bases and J by 2 bases, with 15 bases left in between. CDR3 sequence (DNA): TGTGCCAGCAGCCCCCGGGACGCAGGTCAAGAGACCCAGTACTTC. Translating gives CASSPRDAGQETQYF.

This clonotype was observed many times. The chain combines TRBV12-3 or TRBV12-4 with TRBJ2-1; 11 nucleotides agree with TRBD2. With 5 bases clipped from V and 9 bases from J, the junction kept 12 bases outside the gene matches. The CDR3 is made up of 16 amino acids. The CDR3 is CASSPRLAGTRPEQFF. The CDR3 DNA sequence: TGTGCCAGCAGTCCCCGACTAGCGGGGACACGCCCTGAGCAGTTCTTC.

The chain couples TRBV5-6 to TRBJ2-7; the D gene is possibly TRBD1 (5 bases). Per germline, CDR1 SGHDT and CDR2 YYEEEE. This CDR3 comprises 15 residues. Trimming took 4 bases from V and 6 from J, leaving 20 bases between them. The CDR3 reads CASSPSPVRGGEQYF. In DNA form, the CDR3 reads TGTGCCAGCAGCCCGTCCCCCGTTAGGGGTGGCGAGCAGTACTTC.

The chain is built from TRBV12-3 or TRBV12-4 and TRBJ1-5; unclear D gene. The V end lost 5 bases, the J end lost 0 bases, and 8 bases lay between the germline ends. The CDR3 has 14 residues. The CDR3 nucleotides are TGTGCCAGCAGTACAGATTATAGCAATCAGCCCCAGCATTTT. Encoded protein: CASSTDYSNQPQHF.

The chain employs TRBV20-1 and TRBJ2-3; 10 positions agree with TRBD2. CDR1 is DFQATT, CDR2 SNEGSKA, per germline (reference sequence). This CDR3 is built from 16 residues. With 3 bases clipped from V and 2 bases from J, the junction kept 8 bases outside the gene matches. CDR3 residues: CSASGLAGANTDTQYF. In nucleotides, the CDR3 is TGCAGTGCTAGCGGCCTAGCGGGGGCCAACACAGATACGCAGTATTTT.

V and J are TRBV21-1 and TRBJ2-7. TRBV21-1 is described as a pseudogene. The CDR3 is 16 amino acids. The CDR3 protein is CASSKGSVARAYEQYF. The CDR3 region has the DNA TGTGCCAGCAGCAAGGGGTCCGTAGCACGAGCCTACGAGCAGTACTTC.

V is TRBV9 and J is TRBJ2-5; D perhaps matches TRBD2 (6 bases). The V gene lost 0 bases and the J gene lost 1 base, with 10 bases spanning the gap. Per germline, CDR1 SGDLS and CDR2 YYNGEE. There are 15 residues in the CDR3. The CDR3 region has the DNA TGTGCCAGCAGCGTAGGAAGTAGCGGCCAAGAGACCCAGTACTTC. Translation: CASSVGSSGQETQYF.

This chain connects TRBV20-1 to TRBJ2-3; a weak D match, TRBD2 (5 bases). CDR1 and CDR2 from the germline V gene are DFQATT and SNEGSKA (reference sequence). Trimming pared 6 bases from V and 0 bases from J, leaving 16 bases between. The CDR3 covers 15 residues. CDR3 residues: CSAPSRRTSTDTQYF. CDR3 sequence (DNA): TGCAGTGCACCTTCTCGGCGGACTAGCACAGATACGCAGTATTTT.

J is TRBJ2-3 and V is TRBV24-1; D possibly uses TRBD1 or TRBD2 (6 bases each). This CDR3 is 16 amino acids long. Germline V gene data show CDR1 as KGHDR and CDR2 as SFDVKD. Trimming removed 3 bases from V and 1 base from J, with 13 bases in between. The CDR3 DNA reads as TGTGCCACCAGTGATCCCGAAAGGGGGGGCACAGATACGCAGTATTTT. Translated, it gives CATSDPERGGTDTQYF.

The chain has TRBV18 and TRBJ2-3; D might be TRBD2 (6 bases). Looked up from germline, CDR1 is KGHSH and CDR2 is LQKENI. Trimming removed 6 bases from V and 6 bases from J, with 16 bases in between. The CDR3 runs to 14 residues. This CDR3 reads CASSRRGLGDTQYF. DNA of the CDR3: TGTGCCAGCTCTCGACGGGGACTCGGGGATACGCAGTATTTT. Full variable domain (outside the CDR3, taken from reference TRBV18 and TRBJ2-3): NAGVMQNPRHLVRRRGQEARLRCSPMKGHSHVYWYRQLPEEGLKFMVYLQKENIIDESGMPKERFSAEFPKEGPSILRIQQVVRGDSAAYFCASSRRGLGDTQYFGPGTRLTVL.

The chain employs TRBV20-1 and TRBJ2-1, with D perhaps TRBD1 (6 bases). This CDR3 spans 11 amino acids. V lost 5 bases to trimming and J lost 7 bases, with 9 bases between them. Germline CDR1 and CDR2: DFQATT and SNEGSKA (reference sequence). The CDR3 here is CSAGQPNEQFF. The CDR3 nucleotides are TGCAGTGCTGGACAGCCTAATGAGCAGTTCTTC.

V usage is TRBV5-1 and J usage is TRBJ2-3; a possible D gene is TRBD2 (5 bases). This CDR3 has 14 amino acids. V was clipped by 4 bases and J by 3 bases, with 12 bases between them. Germline-derived CDR1 and CDR2 are SGHRS and YFSETQ. The CDR3 is CASSVGERTDTQYF. In DNA form, the CDR3 reads TGCGCCAGCAGCGTCGGGGAGAGAACAGATACGCAGTATTTT.

This clonotype was detected a few times. The chain uses TRBV7-9 and TRBJ2-1; 16 bases match TRBD2. Germline V gives CDR1 SEHNR, CDR2 FQNEAQ (reference sequence). The CDR3 consists of 15 residues. Trimming removed 4 bases from V and 15 bases from J; junction bases left unmatched: 9. CDR3 coding DNA: TGTGCCAGCAGCTCCGGGACTAGCGGGGGGGCAGACCCGTTCTTC. It codes for CASSSGTSGGADPFF.

The chain couples TRBV6-2 or TRBV6-3 to TRBJ2-7; a weak D match, TRBD2 (5 bases). Germline CDR1 reads MNHEY; CDR2 reads SVGEGT. V was trimmed by 8 bases and J by 4 bases, leaving 18 bases between them. This CDR3 has 14 residues. This CDR3 is CASDLGVGKYEQYF. The CDR3 DNA reads as TGTGCCAGCGATCTGGGAGTTGGCAAATACGAGCAGTACTTC.

The V call is TRBV10-3, the J call TRBJ2-7; D gene ambiguous. Trimming cost V 0 bases and J 2 bases, with 11 bases left between them. Germline assignment: CDR1 ENHRY and CDR2 SYGVKD. The CDR3 length is 15 residues. CDR3 amino acids: CAISESSDITYEQYF. CDR3 DNA sequence: TGTGCCATCAGTGAGTCGAGTGACATTACCTACGAGCAGTACTTC.

This clonotype was recorded at least ten times. The chain carries TRBV29-1 and TRBJ2-3, with 11 bases identical to TRBD1. Germline V gene sequence: CDR1 SQVTM, CDR2 ANQGSEA. The CDR3 totals 15 residues. V shed 6 bases, J shed 6 bases, and the junction held 11 bases outside the gene matches. The CDR3, as DNA: TGCAGCGTCGCTGGACAGGGGGCACGATTGGATACGCAGTATTTT. It encodes CSVAGQGARLDTQYF.

This clonotype has just a few counts. This rearrangement joins TRBV12-3 or TRBV12-4 to TRBJ2-1; perhaps TRBD2 as D (6 bases). This CDR3 is built from 15 residues. V lost 6 bases, J lost 7 bases, and 19 bases lay in between. The CDR3 nucleotides read TGTGCCAGCAGCCGGTGGCGGGACCGCCAGAATGAGCAGTTCTTC. Translated: CASSRWRDRQNEQFF.